Included here is one T cell receptor beta chain sequence, with context. What it binds is unknown. The V gene end was trimmed by 10 bases and the J gene end by 3 bases; junction bases not matched to a gene: 13. This CDR3 has 15 amino acids. Germline-derived CDR1 and CDR2 are SGDLS and YYNGEE. The data stem from a study of CD8+ T cells in alopecia areata. Looking at the study overall: The drug, oral tofacitinib, was given to treated patients at 5 to 10 mg twice daily.

As for treatment: oral pan-JAK inhibitor, 5-10 mg twice daily. cDNA reverse transcribed from extracted RNA served as the sequencing template. This table comes from immunoSEQ multiplex PCR, and its TCRdb copy is limited to in-frame clones, with some not included. This table has fewer than 250,000 clones, roughly 44% appearing once. Broader study findings: In patients, TCRs were shared less clearly than in mice, and HLA may possibly be involved.

The TCR was taken from a human donor with alopecia areata. The sample here was CD4+ T cells sorted from blood, taken at roughly week 38, from a patient treated with tofacitinib. The J gene is TRBJ2-3, the V gene TRBV9; 8 nucleotides align to TRBD1. For the CDR3, the DNA is TGTGCCTCTTCATATCTGGGACAGGTGACAGATACGCAGTATTTT. This sequence encodes CASSYLGQVTDTQYF.